The 23 T cell receptor beta chains reported below all come from one sample, sequenced in a study of molecular identifiers for immune sequencing clone quantification. In TCRdb, the PCR reads were re-called with MiXCR into one record per CDR3 protein. Among approximately 590,000 distinct CDR3 sequences listed, over 25% were seen once. Sequenced material: naive CD8+ T cells from blood, with Jurkat cell RNA spiked in. The subset: FACS-sorted CD8+CD4-CCR7+CD45RA+ naive T cells. All receptors come from a human donor in good health. Some libraries in this study had Jurkat cell RNA spiked in.

J is TRBJ2-7 and V is TRBV19; no reliable D call. The CDR3 totals 13 residues. Germline CDR1 reads LNHDA; CDR2 reads SQIVND (reference sequence). Deletions cut 3 bases from V and 6 bases from J, with 12 bases between. CDR3 sequence: CASSIVQLSEQYF. CDR3 in DNA: TGTGCCAGTAGTATCGTCCAACTCTCCGAGCAGTACTTC.

In regard to this clonotype: A clone one base away is much larger, so this may be a read error. This rearrangement joins TRBV7-2 to TRBJ2-3; 7 positions agree with TRBD2. The CDR3 has 15 amino acids. CDR1 is SGHTA, CDR2 FQGNSA, per germline. Germline trimming cut 3 bases from V and 8 bases from J; bases unmatched to any gene: 11. The CDR3 DNA is TGTGCCAGCAGCTTGGGTGGCGGGGGTTCGGCTACGCAGTATTTT. It codes for CASSLGGGGSATQYF.

This clonotype was found many times. The V and J genes are TRBV2 and TRBJ1-5; perhaps TRBD1 as D (6 bases). The CDR3 has 14 amino acids. Germline V CDR1 and CDR2: SNHLY, FYNNEI. Trimming removed 2 bases from V and 4 bases from J, with 9 bases in between. The CDR3 DNA is TGTGCCAGCAGTGAATACAGGGATAATCAGCCCCAGCATTTT. Residues: CASSEYRDNQPQHF.

CDR3 protein: CASSPWGQMNTEAFF. CDR3 nucleotide sequence: TGTGCCAGCTCACCATGGGGACAGATGAACACTGAAGCTTTCTTT. V gene TRBV18 combines with J gene TRBJ1-1; 7 bases are a match to TRBD1. V lost 2 bases and J lost 0; bases outside the gene matches: 3. CDR3 size: 15 residues. From germline, CDR1 is KGHSH and CDR2 LQKENI.

This clonotype was counted ten times or more. The chain uses TRBV12-3 or TRBV12-4 and TRBJ2-3; D not resolved. The CDR3 is 16 residues long. With 5 bases removed from V and 1 base from J, the gap between germline ends came to 16 bases. The CDR3, as DNA: TGTGCCAGCAGTCCCCGGACGGTCTGGGGCACAGATACGCAGTATTTT. It translates to CASSPRTVWGTDTQYF.

Comments on this clonotype: Germline is not matched at one junction end, which may reflect a read error. This rearrangement joins TRBV6-2 or TRBV6-3 to TRBJ2-7; D gene unclear. This CDR3 is 16 amino acids long. From germline, CDR1 is MNHEY and CDR2 SVGEGT. The CDR3 region is CASSYLARSISYERYF. For the CDR3, the DNA is TGTGCCAGCAGTTACCTCGCCAGGTCAATCTCCTACGAGCGGTACTTC.

As concerns this clonotype: Given a much more abundant clone one base away, this may be a read error. This chain uses TRBV4-1 with TRBJ1-4; unclear D gene. CDR1 and CDR2 (germline): MGHRA, YSYEKL. CDR3 length: 14 amino acids. Trimming removed 6 bases at V and 7 bases at J, with 15 bases between. In DNA, the CDR3 is TGCGCCAGCAGACTGGCACGGGCGGGTGAAAAACTGTTTTTT. Residues: CASRLARAGEKLFF.

This clonotype was seen at least ten times. The chain carries TRBV7-8 and TRBJ2-1; 7 bases are shared with TRBD1. Germline CDR1 SGHVS, CDR2 FQNEAQ. The CDR3 extends over 14 amino acids. The J segment lost 8 bases and the V segment lost 10 bases, leaving 14 bases of the junction unmatched. CDR3 sequence reads: CAISPIRQGDEQFF. The CDR3 DNA sequence: TGTGCCATATCCCCGATAAGACAGGGCGATGAGCAGTTCTTC. Full variable domain (outside the CDR3, taken from reference TRBV7-8 and TRBJ2-1): GAGVSQSPRYKVAKRGQDVALRCDPISGHVSLFWYQQALGQGPEFLTYFQNEAQLDKSGLPSDRFFAERPEGSVSTLKIQRTQQEDSAVYLCAISPIRQGDEQFFGPGTRLTVL.

At least ten counts were recorded for this clonotype. The V and J genes are TRBV21-1 and TRBJ2-6; the table's D call, TRBD2, was not checked against the DNA. TRBV21-1 is assigned pseudogene status. This CDR3 is built from 16 residues. Here the CDR3 reads CASSGVRRAGANVLTF. In DNA, the CDR3 is TGTGCCAGCAGCGGTGTCAGGCGGGCTGGGGCCAACGTCCTGACTTTC.

This chain connects TRBV9 to TRBJ2-7; a possible D gene is TRBD1 (5 bases). CDR3 length: 17 residues. V was clipped by 3 bases and J by 2 bases, with 21 bases between them. Germline loops: CDR1 SGDLS, CDR2 YYNGEE. In DNA, the CDR3 is TGTGCCAGCAGCGCGGGCCAGGGCTTCTTTCAGCCCTACGAGCAGTACTTC. Translated: CASSAGQGFFQPYEQYF.

The chain links TRBV27 to TRBJ2-7; the D is unclear. V was trimmed by 4 bases and J by 2 bases, leaving 9 bases between them. This CDR3 is 13 amino acids long. From germline, CDR1 is MNHEY and CDR2 SMNVEV (reference sequence). The CDR3: CASSYRLAYEQYF. The CDR3, as DNA: TGTGCCAGCAGTTATAGGTTAGCCTACGAGCAGTACTTC.

This clonotype was observed many times. The rearrangement links TRBV9 to TRBJ1-3; 7 bases are shared with TRBD1. From germline, CDR1 is SGDLS and CDR2 YYNGEE. This CDR3 is built from 15 residues. V dropped 3 bases and J dropped 0; count of bases not matched to a gene: 3. CDR3 sequence: CASSDRGSSGNTIYF. CDR3 sequence (DNA): TGTGCCAGCAGCGACAGGGGTTCCTCTGGAAACACCATATATTTT.

This clonotype was counted ten times or more. The rearrangement uses TRBV4-3 and TRBJ1-2; TRBD1 matches 7 bases. Germline V CDR1 and CDR2: LGHNA, YSLEER. J gave up 0 bases and V 3 bases, and 4 bases lay outside the gene matches. This CDR3 comprises 15 residues. For the CDR3, the DNA is TGCGCCAGCAGCCAGGACAGGTACCCTAACTATGGCTACACCTTC. It specifies CASSQDRYPNYGYTF.

This clonotype was seen a few times. The chain uses TRBV30 and TRBJ2-7; D may be TRBD2 (5 bases). Germline CDR1 GTSNPN, CDR2 SVGIG (reference sequence). CDR3 length: 14 amino acids. V shed 1 base and J shed 3 bases, with 13 bases lying between them. The CDR3 region is CAWSEIAQDYEQYF. The CDR3 DNA reads as TGTGCCTGGAGTGAAATAGCGCAAGACTACGAGCAGTACTTC. The entire variable domain, with the rest obtained from reference TRBV30 and TRBJ2-7, is as follows: SQTIHQWPATLVQPVGSPLSLECTVEGTSNPNLYWYRQAAGRGLQLLFYSVGIGQISSEVPQNLSASRPQDRQFILSSKKLLLSDSGFYLCAWSEIAQDYEQYFGPGTRLTVT.

A note on this clonotype: This may arise from a read error, as a much more abundant clone is one base away. J is TRBJ1-1 and V is TRBV11-2, with unresolved D. The V gene's germline CDR1 is SGHAT and CDR2 FQNNGV. The CDR3 is 16 residues long. Here the CDR3 DNA reads TGTGCCAGCGGCTTCATCTACGGAGGGTTGGGGACTGAAGCTTTCTTT. Translation: CASGFIYGGLGTEAFF.

This clonotype was seen a handful of times. The chain couples TRBV9 to TRBJ2-7, with D maybe TRBD1 (5 bases). The CDR3 contains 15 residues. V lost 0 bases, J lost 4 bases, and 14 bases lay in between. Germline assignment: CDR1 SGDLS and CDR2 YYNGEE. CDR3 loop: CASSVGQGSRYEQYF. CDR3 in DNA: TGTGCCAGCAGCGTAGGGCAGGGAAGTCGGTACGAGCAGTACTTC. Filled out from reference TRBV9 and TRBJ2-7, the complete variable domain reads DSGVTQTPKHLITATGQRVTLRCSPRSGDLSVYWYQQSLDQGLQFLIQYYNGEERAKGNILERFSAQQFPDLHSELNLSSLELGDSALYFCASSVGQGSRYEQYFGPGTRLTVT.

This rearrangement joins TRBV6-5 to TRBJ1-3; TRBD1 agrees at 8 bases. This CDR3 is built from 15 residues. The junction had 2 bases not matched to a gene; V was cut back by 4 bases and J by 0 bases. The germline gives CDR1 MNHEY, CDR2 SVGAGI. CDR3 nucleotides: TGTGCCAGCAGTTCCAGGGGGCACTCTGGAAACACCATATATTTT. Amino acid sequence: CASSSRGHSGNTIYF.

Note on this clonotype: At one end the junction does not follow the germline gene, possibly because of a read error. This chain uses TRBV28 with TRBJ2-2, with 10 bases identical to TRBD1. CDR1 MDHEN and CDR2 SYDVKM come from the germline V gene. The CDR3 extends over 13 amino acids. CDR3 sequence: CASSLDGTGEQFF. Written as DNA, the CDR3 is TGTGCCAGCAGTTTAGACGGGACAGGGGAGCAGTTTTTT.

The CDR3 bases are TGTGCCAGCAGCCTACTGGGACAGGGGGCATCAGAGACCCAGTACTTC. Translated: CASSLLGQGASETQYF. The chain uses TRBV7-7 and TRBJ2-5, with 12 bases identical to TRBD1. Germline CDR1 is SSHAT and CDR2 is FNYEAQ (reference sequence). J was trimmed by 4 bases and V by 5 bases; bases with no gene match: 8. The CDR3 covers 16 residues.

Concerning this clonotype: It may be a read error: a sequence one base away is much more abundant. The V and J genes are TRBV27 and TRBJ2-5, with 8 bases aligning to TRBD2. The CDR3 runs 15 residues. The germline V gene encodes CDR1 MNHEY and CDR2 SMNVEV (reference sequence). The CDR3 DNA sequence: TGTGCCAGCAGAGCGTCAAGCGGGAGTGTAGAGACCCAGTGCTTC. Residues: CASRASSGSVETQCF.

In this sample, this clonotype turned up many times. The chain is built from TRBV19 and TRBJ2-7; D not certain. There are 15 residues in the CDR3. Germline V gene sequence: CDR1 LNHDA, CDR2 SQIVND (reference sequence). The V gene lost 3 bases and the J gene lost 0 bases, with 12 bases spanning the gap. In nucleotides, the CDR3 is TGTGCCAGTAGTATTGCAGGCCAAAGCTCCTACGAGCAGTACTTC. Encoded protein: CASSIAGQSSYEQYF. Filled out from reference TRBV19 and TRBJ2-7, the complete variable domain reads DGGITQSPKYLFRKEGQNVTLSCEQNLNHDAMYWYRQDPGQGLRLIYYSQIVNDFQKGDIAEGYSVSREKKESFPLTVTSAQKNPTAFYLCASSIAGQSSYEQYFGPGTRLTVT.

This clonotype was picked up many times. This chain links TRBV20-1 with TRBJ2-7, with 7 bases that match TRBD1. The CDR3 runs 14 residues. CDR1 is DFQATT and CDR2 is SNEGSKA in the germline V gene (reference sequence). Losses at the gene ends were 1 base for V and 1 base for J; bases not matched to a gene: 4. CDR3 sequence: CSARGYRGSYEQYF. The CDR3 DNA sequence: TGCAGTGCTAGAGGATACAGGGGATCCTACGAGCAGTACTTC.

This clonotype appeared many times. The V gene is TRBV28, the J gene TRBJ2-7; D unclear. The CDR3 totals 15 residues. Germline values: CDR1 MDHEN, CDR2 SYDVKM. V was trimmed by 5 bases and J by 3 bases, leaving 17 bases between them. The CDR3 sequence is CASSPPGSGLYEQYF. CDR3 in DNA: TGTGCCAGCAGTCCGCCCGGTTCCGGCCTCTACGAGCAGTACTTC. Full variable domain (missing parts from reference TRBV28 and TRBJ2-7): DVKVTQSSRYLVKRTGEKVFLECVQDMDHENMFWYRQDPGLGLRLIYFSYDVKMKEKGDIPEGYSVSREKKERFSLILESASTNQTSMYLCASSPPGSGLYEQYFGPGTRLTVT.